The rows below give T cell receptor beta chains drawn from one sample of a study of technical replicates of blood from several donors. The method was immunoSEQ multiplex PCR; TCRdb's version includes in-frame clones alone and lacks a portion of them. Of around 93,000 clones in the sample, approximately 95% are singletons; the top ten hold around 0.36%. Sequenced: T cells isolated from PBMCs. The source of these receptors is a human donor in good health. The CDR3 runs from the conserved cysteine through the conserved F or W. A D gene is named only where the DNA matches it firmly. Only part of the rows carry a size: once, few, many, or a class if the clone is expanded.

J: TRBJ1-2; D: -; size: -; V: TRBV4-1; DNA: TGCGCCAGCAGCCGAACAGCTCTCTATGGCTACACCTTC; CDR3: CASSRTALYGYTF
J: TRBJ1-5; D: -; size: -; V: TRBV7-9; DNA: TGTGCCAGCAGCCTAAACAATCAGCCCCAGCATTTT; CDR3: CASSLNNQPQHF
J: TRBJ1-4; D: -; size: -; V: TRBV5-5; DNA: TGTGCCAGCAGTACAGGGCCCAATGAAAAACTGTTTTTT; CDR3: CASSTGPNEKLFF
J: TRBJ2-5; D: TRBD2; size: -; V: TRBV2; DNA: TGTGCCAGCAGTGAAAACCTGGCGGGAGGAGAGACCCAGTACTTC; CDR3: CASSENLAGGETQYF
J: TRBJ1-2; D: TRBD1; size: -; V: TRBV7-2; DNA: TGTGCCAGCAGCTCCTCGGGGGACAGACCTTACTATGGCTACACCTTC; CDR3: CASSSSGDRPYYGYTF
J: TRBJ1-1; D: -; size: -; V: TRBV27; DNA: TGTGCCAGCAGGCGGGATAGGAACACTGAAGCTTTCTTT; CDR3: CASRRDRNTEAFF
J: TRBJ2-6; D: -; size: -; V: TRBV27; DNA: TGTGCCAGCAGTCCCGCGTTTTCTGGGGCCAACGTCCTGACTTTC; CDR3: CASSPAFSGANVLTF
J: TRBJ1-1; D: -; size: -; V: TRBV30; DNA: TGTGCCTCGGGGGAAGGGCAGGGAGGTAGCACTGAAGCTTTCTTT; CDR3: CASGEGQGGSTEAFF
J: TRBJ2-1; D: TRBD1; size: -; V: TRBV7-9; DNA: TGTGCCAGCAGCCGCTTACCGGGACAGGGGGCGCTTTATGAGCAGTTCTTC; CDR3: CASSRLPGQGALYEQFF
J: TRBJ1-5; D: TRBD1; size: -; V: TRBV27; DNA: TGTGCCAGCAGTCCATGGACAGGAAGTCAGCCCCAGCATTTT; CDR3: CASSPWTGSQPQHF
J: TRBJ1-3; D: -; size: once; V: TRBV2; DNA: TGTGCCAGCAGTGAAGGGAGCTCTGGAAACACCATATATTTT; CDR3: CASSEGSSGNTIYF
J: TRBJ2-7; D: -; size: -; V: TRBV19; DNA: TGTGCCAGTGGACGGGACACATACTACGAGCAGTACTTC; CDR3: CASGRDTYYEQYF
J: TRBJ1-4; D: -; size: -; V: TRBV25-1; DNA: TGTGCCAGCAGTGAATCGTTTCGAGTTCACGAAAAACTGTTTTTT; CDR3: CASSESFRVHEKLFF
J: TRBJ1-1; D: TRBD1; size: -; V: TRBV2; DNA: TGTGCCAGCAGTTATTACAGGGGGAACACTGAAGCTTTCTTT; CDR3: CASSYYRGNTEAFF
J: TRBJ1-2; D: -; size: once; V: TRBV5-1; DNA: TGCGCCAGCAGCTTGGCCGGGACACATGATCTCCCGGATGGCTACACCTTC; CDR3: CASSLAGTHDLPDGYTF
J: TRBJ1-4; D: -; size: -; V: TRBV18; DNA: TGTGCCAGCTCCCCCCCTCTTGAGGATCCGGGGTGGGCTAATGAAAAACTGTTTTTT; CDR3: CASSPPLEDPGWANEKLFF
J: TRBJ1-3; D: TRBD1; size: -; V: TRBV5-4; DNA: TGTGCCAGCAGCAACCGGGACAGGGAAGCTGGAAACACCATATATTTT; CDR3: CASSNRDREAGNTIYF
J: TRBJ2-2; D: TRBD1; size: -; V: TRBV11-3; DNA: TGTGCCAGCAGCTGGACAGGGTGGACCGGGGAGCTGTTTTTT; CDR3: CASSWTGWTGELFF
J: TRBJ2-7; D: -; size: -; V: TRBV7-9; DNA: TGTGCCAGCAGCCCATATGACATTGCGGGGGAGCAGTACTTC; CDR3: CASSPYDIAGEQYF
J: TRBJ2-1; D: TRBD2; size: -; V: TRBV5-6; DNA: TGTGCCAGCAGCTTACTAGCGATAGTCGATGAGCAGTTCTTC; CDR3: CASSLLAIVDEQFF
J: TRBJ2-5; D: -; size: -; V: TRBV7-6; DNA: TGTGCCAGCAGCCTTGTGAGCGTGGAAGAGACCCAGTACTTC; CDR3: CASSLVSVEETQYF
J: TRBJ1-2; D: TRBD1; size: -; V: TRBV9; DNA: TGTGCCAGCACCGGACAGGACCCCTTTGGCTACACCTTC; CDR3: CASTGQDPFGYTF
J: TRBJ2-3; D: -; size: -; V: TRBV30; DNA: TGTGCCTGGAGTCCCCCCGGTTGGGATACGCAGTATTTT; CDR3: CAWSPPGWDTQYF
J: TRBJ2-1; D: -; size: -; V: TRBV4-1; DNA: TGCGCCAGCAGCCGCACCGGGCCCAGCGGCAATGAGCAGTTCTTC; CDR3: CASSRTGPSGNEQFF
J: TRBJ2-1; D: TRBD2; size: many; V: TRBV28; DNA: TGTGCCAGCAACCTCCGACAGGGTCTACTAGCGGGGTTCAATGAGCAGTTCTTC; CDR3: CASNLRQGLLAGFNEQFF
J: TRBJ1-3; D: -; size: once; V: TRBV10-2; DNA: TGCGCCAGCAGTGTAGAAAACACCATATATTTT; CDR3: CASSVENTIYF
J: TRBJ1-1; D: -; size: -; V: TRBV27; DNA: TGTGCCAGCAGTCAGGTAGAGAACACTGAAGCTTTCTTT; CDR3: CASSQVENTEAFF
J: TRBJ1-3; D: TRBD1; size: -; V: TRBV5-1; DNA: TGCGCCAGCAGCTTAAGCCCGCTTACAGGGGGTAGTGGAAACACCATATATTTT; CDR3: CASSLSPLTGGSGNTIYF
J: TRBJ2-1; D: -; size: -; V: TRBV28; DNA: TGTGCCAGCAGCAGGAGGGTCGGACACTCAAATGAGCAGTTCTTC; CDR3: CASSRRVGHSNEQFF
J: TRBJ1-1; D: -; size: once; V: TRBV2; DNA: TGTGCCAGCAGTGAGTGGCCCAAGAGGGACACTGAAGCTTTCTTT; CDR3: CASSEWPKRDTEAFF
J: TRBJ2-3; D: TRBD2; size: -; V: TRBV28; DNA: TGTGCCAGCAGTTTCCTAGCGGGAGAGACAGATACGCAGTATTTT; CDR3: CASSFLAGETDTQYF
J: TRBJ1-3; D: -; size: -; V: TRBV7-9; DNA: TGTGCCAGCAGCTTAGGACAGTTCTCTGGAAACACCATATATTTT; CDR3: CASSLGQFSGNTIYF
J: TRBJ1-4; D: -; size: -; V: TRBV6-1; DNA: TGTGCCAGCAGTAGGACAGTCAATTCGGACGAAAAACTGTTTTTT; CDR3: CASSRTVNSDEKLFF
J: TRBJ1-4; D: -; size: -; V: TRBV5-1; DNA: TGCGCCAGCAGCTCCCAGACAGCAACTAATGAAAAACTGTTTTTT; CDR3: CASSSQTATNEKLFF
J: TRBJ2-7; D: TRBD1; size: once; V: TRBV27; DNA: TGTGCCAGCAGCCCCGGACAGGGGGCCAACGAGCAGTACTTC; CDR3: CASSPGQGANEQYF
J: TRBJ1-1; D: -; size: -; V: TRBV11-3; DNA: TGTGCCAGCAGCTTACATGAGGAGCTTGAAGCTTTCTTT; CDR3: CASSLHEELEAFF
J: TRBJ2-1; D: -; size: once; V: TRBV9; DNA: TGTGCCAGCAGCGCCGGGGGTTCCTACAATGAGCAGTTCTTC; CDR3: CASSAGGSYNEQFF
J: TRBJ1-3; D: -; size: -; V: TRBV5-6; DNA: TGTGCCAGCAGCTTGGAGGGGCCCTCTGGAAACACCATATATTTT; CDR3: CASSLEGPSGNTIYF
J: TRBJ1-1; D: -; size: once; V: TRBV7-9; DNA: TGTGCCAGCAGCTCTCAGGGAACTGAAGCTTTCTTT; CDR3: CASSSQGTEAFF